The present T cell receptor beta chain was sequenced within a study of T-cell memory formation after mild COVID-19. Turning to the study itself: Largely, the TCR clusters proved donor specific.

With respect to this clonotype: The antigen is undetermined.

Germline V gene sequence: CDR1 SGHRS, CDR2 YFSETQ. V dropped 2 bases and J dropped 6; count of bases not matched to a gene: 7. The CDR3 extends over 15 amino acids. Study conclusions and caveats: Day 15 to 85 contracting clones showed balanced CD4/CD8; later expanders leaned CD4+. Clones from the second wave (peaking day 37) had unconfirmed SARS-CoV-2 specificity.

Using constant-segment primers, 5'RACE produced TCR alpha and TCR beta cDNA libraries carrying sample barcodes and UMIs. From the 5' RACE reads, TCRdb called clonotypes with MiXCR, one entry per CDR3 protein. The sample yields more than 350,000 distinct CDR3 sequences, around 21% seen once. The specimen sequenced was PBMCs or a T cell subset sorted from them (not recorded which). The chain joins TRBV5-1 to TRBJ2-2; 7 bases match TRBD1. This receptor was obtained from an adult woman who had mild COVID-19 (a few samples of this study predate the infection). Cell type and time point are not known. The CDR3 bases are TGCGCCAGCAGCTTTGGGACCGACAGGGCCGGGGAGCTGTTTTTT. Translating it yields CASSFGTDRAGELFF.